This T cell receptor beta chain was documented in a study of read filtering for tumor transcriptome and immune sequencing. Turning to the study itself: Among patients, approximately 17 were male and more than 11 female, aged about 40 to 90 (mean about 69). Per sample, TCR-region reads ranged about 4 to 10.27 million by IR-seq, about 75 to 1273 by RNA-seq. Transcriptome libraries were built from DNase-treated RNA. Study results and limitations: The CD138-negative fraction was mixed bone marrow immune cells, not pure T cells.

From approximately 430 ng of RNA, a library with molecular barcoded alpha/delta and beta/gamma adaptors was made. TCRdb re-called the reads through MiXCR, storing one row per CDR3 protein. The table lists 50,000 or so distinct CDR3 sequences, roughly 19% of them singletons. This clonotype was recorded many times. Its target is unknown. The source material was a population of CD138-negative cells sorted from bone marrow. This receptor was identified in a donor at least 40 years old with multiple myeloma.

CDR3 DNA sequence: TGTGCCAGCAGCCAGATGACAGCGAACACCGGGGAGCTGTTTTTT. This encodes CASSQMTANTGELFF. V usage is TRBV14 and J usage is TRBJ2-2; tentative D call: TRBD1 (5 bases). Germline CDR1 and CDR2: SGHDN and FVKESK. Trimming pared 3 bases from V and 0 bases from J, leaving 8 bases between. This CDR3 is built from 15 residues.